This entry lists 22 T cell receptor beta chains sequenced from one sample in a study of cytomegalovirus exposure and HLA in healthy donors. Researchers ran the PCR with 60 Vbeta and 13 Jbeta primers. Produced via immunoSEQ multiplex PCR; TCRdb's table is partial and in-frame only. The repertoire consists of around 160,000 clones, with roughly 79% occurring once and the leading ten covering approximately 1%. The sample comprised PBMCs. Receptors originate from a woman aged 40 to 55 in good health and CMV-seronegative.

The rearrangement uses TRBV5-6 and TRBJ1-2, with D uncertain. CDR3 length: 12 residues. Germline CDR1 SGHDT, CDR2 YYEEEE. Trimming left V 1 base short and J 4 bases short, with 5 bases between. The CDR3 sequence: CASSLPGYGYTF. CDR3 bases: TGTGCCAGCAGCTTGCCGGGCTATGGCTACACCTTC.

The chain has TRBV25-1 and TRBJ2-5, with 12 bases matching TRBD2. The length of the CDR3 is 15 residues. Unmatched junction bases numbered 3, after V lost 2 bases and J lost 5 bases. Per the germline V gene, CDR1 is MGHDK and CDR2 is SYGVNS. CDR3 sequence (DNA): TGTGCCAGCAGTGAAAGACTAGCGGGAGTGGAGACCCAGTACTTC. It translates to CASSERLAGVETQYF.

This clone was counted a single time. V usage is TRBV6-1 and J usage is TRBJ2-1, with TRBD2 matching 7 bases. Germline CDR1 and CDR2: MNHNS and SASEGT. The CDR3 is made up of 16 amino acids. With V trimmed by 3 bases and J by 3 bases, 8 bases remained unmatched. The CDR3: CASSEESSGVYNEQFF. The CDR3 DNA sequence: TGTGCCAGCAGTGAGGAGTCAAGCGGGGTCTACAATGAGCAGTTCTTC.

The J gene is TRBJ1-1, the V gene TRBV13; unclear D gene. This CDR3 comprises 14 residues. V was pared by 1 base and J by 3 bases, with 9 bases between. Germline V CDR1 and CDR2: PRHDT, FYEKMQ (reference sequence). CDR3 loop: CASSLDDKDTEAFF. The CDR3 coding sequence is TGTGCCAGCAGCTTAGATGACAAGGACACTGAAGCTTTCTTT.

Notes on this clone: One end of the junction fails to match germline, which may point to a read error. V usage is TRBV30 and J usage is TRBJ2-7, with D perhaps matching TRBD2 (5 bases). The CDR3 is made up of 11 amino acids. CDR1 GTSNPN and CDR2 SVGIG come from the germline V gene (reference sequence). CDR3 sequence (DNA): TGTGCCTGGAGTACGGGGTCAACGTCGGACTTC. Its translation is CAWSTGSTSDF.

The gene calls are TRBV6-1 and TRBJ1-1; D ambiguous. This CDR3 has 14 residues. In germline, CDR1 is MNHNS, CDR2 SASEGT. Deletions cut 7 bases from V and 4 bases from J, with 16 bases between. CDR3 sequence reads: CASTPVPGGTEAFF. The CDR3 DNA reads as TGTGCCAGCACCCCCGTCCCGGGAGGCACTGAAGCTTTCTTT.

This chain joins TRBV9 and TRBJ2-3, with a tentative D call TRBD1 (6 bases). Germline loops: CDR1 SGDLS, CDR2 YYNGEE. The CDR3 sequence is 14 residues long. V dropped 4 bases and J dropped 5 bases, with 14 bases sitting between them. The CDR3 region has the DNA TGTGCCAGCAGCCAAGGGGGAGAAGGAGATACGCAGTATTTT. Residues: CASSQGGEGDTQYF.

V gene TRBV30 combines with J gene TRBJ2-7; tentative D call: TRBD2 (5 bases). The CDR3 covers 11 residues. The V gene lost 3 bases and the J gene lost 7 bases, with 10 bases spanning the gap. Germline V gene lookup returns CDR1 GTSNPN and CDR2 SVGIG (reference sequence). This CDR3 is CAWSGMREQYF. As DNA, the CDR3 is TGTGCCTGGAGCGGGATGAGGGAGCAGTACTTC.

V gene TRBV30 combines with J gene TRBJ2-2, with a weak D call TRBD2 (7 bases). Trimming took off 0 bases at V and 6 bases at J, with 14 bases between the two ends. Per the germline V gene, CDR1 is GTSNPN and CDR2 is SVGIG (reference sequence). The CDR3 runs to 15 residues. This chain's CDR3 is CAWSVKPGGSGELFF. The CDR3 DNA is TGTGCCTGGAGTGTAAAGCCGGGGGGCTCCGGGGAGCTGTTTTTT.

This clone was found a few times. CDR3 protein: CASSDRDRGLEGEKLFF. CDR3 sequence (DNA): TGTGCCAGTAGTGACCGGGACAGGGGATTAGAAGGTGAAAAACTGTTTTTT. This chain uses TRBV19 with TRBJ1-4, with TRBD1 matching 10 bases. This CDR3 has 17 residues. With 5 bases clipped from V and 7 bases from J, the junction kept 13 bases outside the gene matches. The V gene's germline CDR1 is LNHDA and CDR2 SQIVND (reference sequence).

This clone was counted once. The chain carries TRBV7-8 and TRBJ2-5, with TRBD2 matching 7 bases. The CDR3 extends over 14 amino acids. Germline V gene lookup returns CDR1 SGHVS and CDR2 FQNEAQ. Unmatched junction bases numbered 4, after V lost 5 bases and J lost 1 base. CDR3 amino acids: CASSLLAVQETQYF. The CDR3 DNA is TGTGCCAGCAGCCTCCTAGCGGTCCAAGAGACCCAGTACTTC. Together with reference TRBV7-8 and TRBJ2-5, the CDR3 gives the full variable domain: GAGVSQSPRYKVAKRGQDVALRCDPISGHVSLFWYQQALGQGPEFLTYFQNEAQLDKSGLPSDRFFAERPEGSVSTLKIQRTQQEDSAVYLCASSLLAVQETQYFGPGTRLLVL.

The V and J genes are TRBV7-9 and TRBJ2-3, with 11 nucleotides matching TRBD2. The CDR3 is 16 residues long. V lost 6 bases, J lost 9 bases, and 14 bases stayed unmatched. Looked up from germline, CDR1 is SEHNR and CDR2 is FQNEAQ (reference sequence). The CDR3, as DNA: TGTGCCAGCAGTACCCTAGCGGGAGGCCCTATCGGGACGCAGTATTTT. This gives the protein CASSTLAGGPIGTQYF.

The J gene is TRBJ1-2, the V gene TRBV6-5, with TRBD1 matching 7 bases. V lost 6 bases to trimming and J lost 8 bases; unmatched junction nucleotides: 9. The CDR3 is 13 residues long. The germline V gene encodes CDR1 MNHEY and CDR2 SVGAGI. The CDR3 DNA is TGTGCCAGCAGGGTTGGACAGGCTAGGGGCTACACCTTC. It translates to CASRVGQARGYTF.

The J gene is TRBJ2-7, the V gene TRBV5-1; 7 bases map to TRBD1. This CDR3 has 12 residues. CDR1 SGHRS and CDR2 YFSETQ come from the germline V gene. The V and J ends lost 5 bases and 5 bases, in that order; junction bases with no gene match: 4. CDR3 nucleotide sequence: TGCGCCAGCAGAGGTACAGGGGACGAGCAGTACTTC. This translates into CASRGTGDEQYF. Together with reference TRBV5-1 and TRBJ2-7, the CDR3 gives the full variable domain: KAGVTQTPRYLIKTRGQQVTLSCSPISGHRSVSWYQQTPGQGLQFLFEYFSETQRNKGNFPGRFSGRQFSNSRSEMNVSTLELGDSALYLCASRGTGDEQYFGPGTRLTVT.

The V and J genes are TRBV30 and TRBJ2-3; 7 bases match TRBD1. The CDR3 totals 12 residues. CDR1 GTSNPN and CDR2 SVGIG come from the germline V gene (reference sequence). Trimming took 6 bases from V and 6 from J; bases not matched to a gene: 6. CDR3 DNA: TGTGCCTGCAGGGGGAAGGGGGATACGCAGTATTTT. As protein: CACRGKGDTQYF.

The CDR3 DNA sequence: TGTGCCAGCAGTTCCCGACGACAGGGGGGGAACGAGCAGTACTTC. Encoded protein: CASSSRRQGGNEQYF. J is TRBJ2-7 and V is TRBV6-5, with TRBD1 matching 9 bases. The CDR3 loop spans 15 amino acids. The J segment lost 5 bases and the V segment lost 4 bases, leaving 9 bases of the junction unmatched. The V gene's germline CDR1 is MNHEY and CDR2 SVGAGI.

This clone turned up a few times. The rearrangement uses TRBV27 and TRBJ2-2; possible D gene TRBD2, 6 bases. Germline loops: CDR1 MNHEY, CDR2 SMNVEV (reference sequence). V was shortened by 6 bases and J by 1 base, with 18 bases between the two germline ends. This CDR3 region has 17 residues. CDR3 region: CASRSLTGRLNTGELFF. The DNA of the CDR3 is TGTGCCAGCAGATCCCTTACGGGGAGGCTGAACACCGGGGAGCTGTTTTTT.

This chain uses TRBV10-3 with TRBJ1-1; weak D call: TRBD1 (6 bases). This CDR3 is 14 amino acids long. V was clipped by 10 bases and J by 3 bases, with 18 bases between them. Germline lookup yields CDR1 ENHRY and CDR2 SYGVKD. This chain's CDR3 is CATLSAGVHTEAFF. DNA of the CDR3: TGTGCCACGCTGAGCGCAGGGGTTCACACTGAAGCTTTCTTT.

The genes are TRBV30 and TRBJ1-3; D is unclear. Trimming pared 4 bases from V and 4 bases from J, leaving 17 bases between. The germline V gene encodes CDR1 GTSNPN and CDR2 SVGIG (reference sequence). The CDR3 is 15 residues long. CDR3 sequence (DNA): TGTGCCTGGACCCCTCAGGCGGCGGGAGGAAACACCATATATTTT. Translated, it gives CAWTPQAAGGNTIYF.

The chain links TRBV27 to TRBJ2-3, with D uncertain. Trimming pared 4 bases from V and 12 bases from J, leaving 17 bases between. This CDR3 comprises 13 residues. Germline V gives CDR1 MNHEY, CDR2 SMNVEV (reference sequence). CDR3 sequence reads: CASSSRPDGHQYF. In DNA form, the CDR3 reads TGTGCCAGCAGTTCCCGACCTGATGGGCATCAGTATTTT.

The CDR3 loop reads CASSLSGTQPQHF. CDR3 nucleotide sequence: TGTGCCAGCAGCTTAAGCGGGACCCAGCCCCAGCATTTT. This chain links TRBV7-2 with TRBJ1-5; perhaps TRBD1 as D (5 bases). This CDR3 is 13 amino acids long. Germline V CDR1 and CDR2: SGHTA, FQGNSA. The V gene lost 2 bases and the J gene lost 7 bases, with 9 bases spanning the gap.

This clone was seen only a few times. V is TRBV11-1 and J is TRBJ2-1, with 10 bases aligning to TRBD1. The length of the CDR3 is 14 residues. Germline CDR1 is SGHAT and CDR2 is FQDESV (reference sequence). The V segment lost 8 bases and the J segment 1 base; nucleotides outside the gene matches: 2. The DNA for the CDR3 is TGTGCCAGCGGGGGACAGGGGTCCTACAATGAGCAGTTCTTC. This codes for CASGGQGSYNEQFF.